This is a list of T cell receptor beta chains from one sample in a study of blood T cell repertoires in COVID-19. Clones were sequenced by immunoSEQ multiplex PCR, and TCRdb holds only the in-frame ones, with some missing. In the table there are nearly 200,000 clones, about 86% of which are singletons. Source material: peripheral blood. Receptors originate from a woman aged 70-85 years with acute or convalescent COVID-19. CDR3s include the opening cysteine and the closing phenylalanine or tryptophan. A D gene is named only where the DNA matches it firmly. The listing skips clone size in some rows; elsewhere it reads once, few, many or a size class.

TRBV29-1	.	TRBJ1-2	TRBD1	CSVPGTGKGGYTF	TGCAGCGTTCCGGGGACAGGGAAAGGTGGCTACACCTTC
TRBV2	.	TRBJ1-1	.	CASSRLNTEAFF	TGTGCCAGCAGTCGACTTAACACTGAAGCTTTCTTT
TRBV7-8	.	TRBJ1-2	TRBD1	CASSFQQGDYGYTF	TGTGCCAGCAGTTTCCAGCAGGGGGACTATGGCTACACCTTC
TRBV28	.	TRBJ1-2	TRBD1	CASSPPGQGSYGYTF	TGTGCCAGCTCCCCACCGGGACAGGGATCCTATGGCTACACCTTC
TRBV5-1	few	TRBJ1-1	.	CASSLDDRSYTEAFF	TGCGCCAGCAGCTTGGATGACAGATCTTACACTGAAGCTTTCTTT
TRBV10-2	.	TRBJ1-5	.	CASRDSNNQPQHF	TGCGCCAGCAGGGACAGTAACAATCAGCCCCAGCATTTT
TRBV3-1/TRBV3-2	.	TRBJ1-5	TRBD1	CASSPSGRGKEPQHF	TGTGCCAGCAGCCCATCGGGCAGGGGGAAGGAGCCCCAGCATTTT
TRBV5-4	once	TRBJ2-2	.	CASSFWQGRELFF	TGTGCCAGCAGCTTCTGGCAGGGGAGGGAGCTGTTTTTT
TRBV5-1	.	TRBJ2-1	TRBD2	CASSLASGGASEQFF	TGCGCCAGCAGCTTGGCAAGCGGGGGGGCCAGTGAGCAGTTCTTC
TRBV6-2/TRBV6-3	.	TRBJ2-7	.	CASSSRYEQYF	TGTGCCAGCAGTTCGCGCTACGAGCAGTACTTC
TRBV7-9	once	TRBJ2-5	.	CASSFGTQQETQYF	TGTGCCAGCAGCTTTGGGACTCAACAAGAGACCCAGTACTTC
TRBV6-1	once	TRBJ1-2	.	CASSDAAARRGYTF	TGTGCCAGCAGTGATGCGGCAGCTCGGAGGGGCTACACCTTC
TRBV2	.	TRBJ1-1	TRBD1	CASRRDRLENTEAFF	TGTGCCAGCCGGCGGGACAGGTTAGAGAACACTGAAGCTTTCTTT
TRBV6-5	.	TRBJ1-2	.	CASSSDMGGYTF	TGTGCCAGCAGTTCCGACATGGGCGGCTACACCTTC
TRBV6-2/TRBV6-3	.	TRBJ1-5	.	CASSQGGGMGQPQHF	TGTGCCAGCAGTCAGGGAGGAGGGATGGGCCAGCCCCAGCATTTT
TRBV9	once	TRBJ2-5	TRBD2	CASSVSGRGETQYF	TGTGCCAGCAGCGTTAGCGGGAGAGGGGAGACCCAGTACTTC
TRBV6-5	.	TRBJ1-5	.	CASTAIGGGNQPQHF	TGTGCCAGCACCGCCATCGGGGGTGGCAATCAGCCCCAGCATTTT
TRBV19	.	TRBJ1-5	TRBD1	CASSKHGPGQGEQPQHF	TGTGCCAGTAGTAAACATGGGCCAGGACAGGGAGAGCAGCCCCAGCATTTT
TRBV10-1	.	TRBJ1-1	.	CASSESERGNTEAFF	TGCGCCAGCAGTGAGTCGGAGCGGGGGAACACTGAAGCTTTCTTT
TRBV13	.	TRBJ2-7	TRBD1	CASSLSRGQAIYEQYF	TGTGCCAGCAGCTTAAGCCGCGGACAGGCCATCTACGAGCAGTACTTC
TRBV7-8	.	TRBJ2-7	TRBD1	CASSFLTATGGTYEQYF	TGTGCCAGCAGCTTCCTTACCGCGACAGGGGGGACGTACGAGCAGTACTTC
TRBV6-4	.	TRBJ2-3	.	CASSVLGTSTDTQYF	TGTGCCAGCAGTGTTTTGGGGACTAGCACAGATACGCAGTATTTT
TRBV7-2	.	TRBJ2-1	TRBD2	CASSLRPLAEIYNEQFF	TGTGCCAGCAGCTTAAGGCCCCTAGCGGAGATCTACAATGAGCAGTTCTTC
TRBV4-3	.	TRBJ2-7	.	CASSQQVTSGWEQYF	TGCGCCAGCAGCCAGCAGGTCACCAGTGGTTGGGAGCAGTACTTC
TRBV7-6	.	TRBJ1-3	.	CASSPSRGNTIYF	TGTGCCAGCAGTCCCTCGAGAGGAAACACCATATATTTT
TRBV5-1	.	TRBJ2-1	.	CASSREKSSYNEQFF	TGCGCCAGCAGCCGGGAGAAAAGCTCCTACAATGAGCAGTTCTTC
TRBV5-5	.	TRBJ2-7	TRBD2	CASSFSGRPSYEQYF	TGTGCCAGCAGCTTTAGCGGGAGGCCCTCCTACGAGCAGTACTTC
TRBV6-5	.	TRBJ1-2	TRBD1	CASRVPGTDYGYTF	TGTGCCAGCAGGGTGCCCGGGACAGACTATGGCTACACCTTC
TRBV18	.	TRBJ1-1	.	CASSLGVLMNTEAFF	TGTGCCAGCTCACTGGGAGTCCTTATGAACACTGAAGCTTTCTTT
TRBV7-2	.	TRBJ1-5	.	CASQEQGDQPQHF	TGTGCCAGTCAGGAACAGGGCGATCAGCCCCAGCATTTT
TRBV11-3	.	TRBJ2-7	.	CASSLGGAQTYEQYF	TGTGCCAGCAGCTTAGGTGGGGCACAAACCTACGAGCAGTACTTC
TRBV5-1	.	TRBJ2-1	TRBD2	CASSSGLAGVNEQFF	TGCGCCAGCAGCTCGGGACTAGCGGGAGTTAATGAGCAGTTCTTC
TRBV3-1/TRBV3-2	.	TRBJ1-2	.	CASSQDPVNYGYTF	TGTGCCAGCAGCCAAGATCCAGTTAACTATGGCTACACCTTC
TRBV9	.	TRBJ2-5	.	CASSVGGTDSGETQYF	TGTGCCAGCAGCGTCGGCGGGACGGATTCGGGGGAGACCCAGTACTTC
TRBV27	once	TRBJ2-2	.	CASSVQRYTGELFF	TGTGCCAGCAGTGTCCAGCGGTACACCGGGGAGCTGTTTTTT
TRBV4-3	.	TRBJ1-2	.	CASSQDSRQRGGYTF	TGCGCCAGCAGCCAAGATAGTCGCCAACGGGGGGGCTACACCTTC
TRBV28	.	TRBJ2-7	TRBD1	CASSPADRDNEQYF	TGTGCCAGCAGTCCGGCGGACAGGGACAACGAGCAGTACTTC
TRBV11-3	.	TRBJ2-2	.	CASSLGGANTGELFF	TGTGCCAGCAGCTTAGGCGGGGCGAACACCGGGGAGCTGTTTTTT
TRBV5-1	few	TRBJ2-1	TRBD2	CASSWTSGLSNEQFF	TGCGCCAGCAGCTGGACTAGCGGCTTGAGCAATGAGCAGTTCTTC
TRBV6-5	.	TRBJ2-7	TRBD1	CASRRDRTSYEQYF	TGTGCCAGCAGGCGGGACAGGACCTCCTACGAGCAGTACTTC
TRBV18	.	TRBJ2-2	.	CASSFSQPLNTGELFF	TGTGCCAGCTCATTCTCACAGCCACTGAACACCGGGGAGCTGTTTTTT